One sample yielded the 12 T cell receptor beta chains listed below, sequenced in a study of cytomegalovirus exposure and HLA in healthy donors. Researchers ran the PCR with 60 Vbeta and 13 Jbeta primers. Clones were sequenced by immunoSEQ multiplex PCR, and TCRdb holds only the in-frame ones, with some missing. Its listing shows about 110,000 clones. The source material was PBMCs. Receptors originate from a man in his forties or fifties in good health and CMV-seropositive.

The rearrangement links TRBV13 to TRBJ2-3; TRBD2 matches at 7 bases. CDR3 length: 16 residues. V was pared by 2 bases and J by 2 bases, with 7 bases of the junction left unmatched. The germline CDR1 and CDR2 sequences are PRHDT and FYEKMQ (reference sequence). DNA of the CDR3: TGTGCCAGCAGCTTACTAGCGGTGGGTCTCACAGATACGCAGTATTTT. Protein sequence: CASSLLAVGLTDTQYF. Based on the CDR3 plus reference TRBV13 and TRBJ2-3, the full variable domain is AAGVIQSPRHLIKEKRETATLKCYPIPRHDTVYWYQQGPGQDPQFLISFYEKMQSDKGSIPDRFSAQQFSDYHSELNMSSLELGDSALYFCASSLLAVGLTDTQYFGPGTRLTVL.

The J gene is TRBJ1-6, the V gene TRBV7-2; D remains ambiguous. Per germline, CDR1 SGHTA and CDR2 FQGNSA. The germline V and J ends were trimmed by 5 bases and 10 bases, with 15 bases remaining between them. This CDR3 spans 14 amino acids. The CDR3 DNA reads TGTGCCAGCAGCATTAGATTTCGGGGATCACCCCTCCACTTT. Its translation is CASSIRFRGSPLHF. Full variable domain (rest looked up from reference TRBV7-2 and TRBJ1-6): GAGVSQSPSNKVTEKGKDVELRCDPISGHTALYWYRQSLGQGLEFLIYFQGNSAPDKSGLPSDRFSAERTGGSVSTLTIQRTQQEDSAVYLCASSIRFRGSPLHFGNGTRLTVT.

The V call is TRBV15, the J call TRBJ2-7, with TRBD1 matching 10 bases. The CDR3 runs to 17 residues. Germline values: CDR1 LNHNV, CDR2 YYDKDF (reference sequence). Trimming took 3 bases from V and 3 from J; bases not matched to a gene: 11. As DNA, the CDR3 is TGTGCCACCAGCAGTGAGGCCGGGACAGGGGCCTTCTACGAGCAGTACTTC. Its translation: CATSSEAGTGAFYEQYF.

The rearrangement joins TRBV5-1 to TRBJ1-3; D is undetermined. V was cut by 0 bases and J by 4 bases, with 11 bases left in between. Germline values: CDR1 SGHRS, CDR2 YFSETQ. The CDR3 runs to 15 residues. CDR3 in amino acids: CASSLDGGVGNTIYF. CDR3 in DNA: TGCGCCAGCAGCTTGGATGGAGGCGTCGGAAACACCATATATTTT. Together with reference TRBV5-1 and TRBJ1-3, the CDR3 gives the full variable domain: KAGVTQTPRYLIKTRGQQVTLSCSPISGHRSVSWYQQTPGQGLQFLFEYFSETQRNKGNFPGRFSGRQFSNSRSEMNVSTLELGDSALYLCASSLDGGVGNTIYFGEGSWLTVV.

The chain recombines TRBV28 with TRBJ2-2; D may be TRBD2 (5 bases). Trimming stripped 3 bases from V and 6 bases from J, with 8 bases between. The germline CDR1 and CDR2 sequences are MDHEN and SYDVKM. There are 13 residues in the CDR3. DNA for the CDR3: TGTGCCAGCAGTTTTTCGGGGTCCGGGGAGCTGTTTTTT. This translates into CASSFSGSGELFF. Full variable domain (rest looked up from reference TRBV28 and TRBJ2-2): DVKVTQSSRYLVKRTGEKVFLECVQDMDHENMFWYRQDPGLGLRLIYFSYDVKMKEKGDIPEGYSVSREKKERFSLILESASTNQTSMYLCASSFSGSGELFFGEGSRLTVL.

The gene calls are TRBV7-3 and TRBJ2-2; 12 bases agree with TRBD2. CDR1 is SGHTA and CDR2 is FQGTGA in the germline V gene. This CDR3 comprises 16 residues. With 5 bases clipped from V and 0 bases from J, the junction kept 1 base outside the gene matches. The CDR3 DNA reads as TGTGCCAGCAGCCGGACTAGCGGGACGAACACCGGGGAGCTGTTTTTT. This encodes CASSRTSGTNTGELFF.

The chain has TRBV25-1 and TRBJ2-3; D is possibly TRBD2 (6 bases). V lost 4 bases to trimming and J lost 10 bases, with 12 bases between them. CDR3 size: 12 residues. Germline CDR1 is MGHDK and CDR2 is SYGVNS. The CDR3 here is CASSGGEDAQYF. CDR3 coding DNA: TGTGCCAGCAGTGGGGGGGAGGATGCGCAGTATTTT.

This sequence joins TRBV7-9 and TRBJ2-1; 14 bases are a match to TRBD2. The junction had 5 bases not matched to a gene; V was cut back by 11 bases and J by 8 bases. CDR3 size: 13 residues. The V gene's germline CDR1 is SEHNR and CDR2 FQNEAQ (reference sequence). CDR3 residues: CAGGLAGVDEQFF. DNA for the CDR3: TGTGCCGGGGGACTAGCGGGAGTTGATGAGCAGTTCTTC.

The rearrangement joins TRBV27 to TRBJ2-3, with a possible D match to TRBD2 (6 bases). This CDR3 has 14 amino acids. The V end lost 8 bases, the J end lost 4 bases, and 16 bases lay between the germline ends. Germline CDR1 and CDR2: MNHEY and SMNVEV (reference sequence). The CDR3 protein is CASGRLVFADTQYF. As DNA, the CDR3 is TGTGCCAGCGGCCGACTAGTGTTCGCAGATACGCAGTATTTT.

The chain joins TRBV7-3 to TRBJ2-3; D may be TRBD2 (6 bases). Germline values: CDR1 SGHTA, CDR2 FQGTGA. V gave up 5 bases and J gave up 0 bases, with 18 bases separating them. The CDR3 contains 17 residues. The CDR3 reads CASSRRTSEGSTDTQYF. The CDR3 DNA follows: TGTGCCAGCAGCCGCAGGACTTCGGAGGGGAGCACAGATACGCAGTATTTT.

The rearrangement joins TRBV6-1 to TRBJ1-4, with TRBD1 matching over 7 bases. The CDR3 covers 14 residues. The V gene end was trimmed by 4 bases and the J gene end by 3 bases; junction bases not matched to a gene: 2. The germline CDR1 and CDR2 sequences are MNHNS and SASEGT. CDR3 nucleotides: TGTGCCAGCAGTGCCGGGACAGCTAATGAAAAACTGTTTTTT. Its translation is CASSAGTANEKLFF.

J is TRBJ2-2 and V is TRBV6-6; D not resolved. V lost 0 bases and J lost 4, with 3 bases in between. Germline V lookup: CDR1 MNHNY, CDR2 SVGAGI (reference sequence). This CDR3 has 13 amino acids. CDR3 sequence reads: CASSYSSTGELFF. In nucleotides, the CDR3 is TGTGCCAGCAGTTACTCGAGCACCGGGGAGCTGTTTTTT.